Listed below are T cell receptor beta chains from one sample, sequenced in a study of blood T cell repertoires in COVID-19. Sequencing was performed with immunoSEQ multiplex PCR; in TCRdb, only in-frame clones are kept and a portion is missing. The sample comprises 330,000 or so clones, roughly 89% of which are singletons, and around 4% rests with the top ten. Sample: peripheral blood. Receptor source: a woman aged 55-69 years with COVID-19, enrolled during active disease. The CDR3 runs from the conserved cysteine through the conserved F or W. The D gene is left open where the match is weak. Clone size is shown for a subset of rows, as once, few, many or a class of expanded clone.

d_call	v_call	j_call	clone_size	cdr3_nt	cdr3_aa
TRBD1	TRBV5-3	TRBJ2-7	once	TGTGCCAGACCAAAACAGGGGATATCCTACGAGCAGTACTTC	CARPKQGISYEQYF
.	TRBV6-6	TRBJ1-5	.	TGTGCCAGCAGTTTGGGAGTCAGAGGTCAGCCCCAGCATTTT	CASSLGVRGQPQHF
TRBD2	TRBV4-2	TRBJ2-5	.	TGTGCCAGCAGCCACCTGAGCGGGGGGCAAGAGACCCAGTACTTC	CASSHLSGGQETQYF
.	TRBV12-3/TRBV12-4	TRBJ1-5	.	TGTGCCAGCAGGGCAGGGTCAAATCAGCCCCAGCATTTT	CASRAGSNQPQHF
.	TRBV5-1	TRBJ1-1	.	TGCGCCAGCAGCTTACAGGTCTCGGGCACTGAAGCTTTCTTT	CASSLQVSGTEAFF
.	TRBV12-3/TRBV12-4	TRBJ2-3	.	TGTGCCAGTCAGTTCCAACAGGGTAGGTCGTATTTT	CASQFQQGRSYF
.	TRBV5-1	TRBJ1-1	.	TGCGCCAGCAGCCCAGAACAAACAGGGAACCGTGAAGCTTTCTTT	CASSPEQTGNREAFF
.	TRBV6-5	TRBJ2-2	.	TGTGCCAGTCTCAGGAGGTCCGGGGAGCTGTTTTTT	CASLRRSGELFF
.	TRBV6-6	TRBJ1-1	.	TGTGCCAGCAGTTACCTTCGGACGGGGGAAGCTTTCTTT	CASSYLRTGEAFF
.	TRBV7-9	TRBJ1-5	few	TGTGCCAGCAGCTTAGGAGATCGGGGGAGCCAGCCCCAGCATTTT	CASSLGDRGSQPQHF
TRBD1	TRBV24-1	TRBJ1-6	.	TGTGCCACCAGTGAGCTGGGACAGGGCGCTCGTCTGAGCTCCTATAATTCACCCCTCCACTTT	CATSELGQGARLSSYNSPLHF
.	TRBV29-1	TRBJ2-3	.	TGCAGCGTTGAAGGAGACACAGATACGCAGTATTTT	CSVEGDTDTQYF
.	TRBV7-9	TRBJ1-2	few	TGTGCCAGCAGCCCCCGAGACAACAATGGCTACACCTTC	CASSPRDNNGYTF
.	TRBV2	TRBJ1-3	.	TGTGCCAGCAGTGAAGCCCCGATGTGGGCAGTATTGAGCTCTGGAAACACCATATATTTT	CASSEAPMWAVLSSGNTIYF
TRBD1	TRBV7-8	TRBJ1-1	.	TGTGCCAGCAGCCCGGGACAGGGTTTCACTGAAGCTTTCTTT	CASSPGQGFTEAFF
TRBD1	TRBV30	TRBJ1-1	.	TGTGCCTCCTCGACAGGGGGAAACACTGAAGCTTTCTTT	CASSTGGNTEAFF
TRBD1	TRBV27	TRBJ1-1	.	TGTGCCAGCAGCCTCTCCGGACAGGGTGGCACTGAAGCTTTCTTT	CASSLSGQGGTEAFF
.	TRBV11-3	TRBJ1-4	.	TGTGCCAGCAGCTTACCCCAACTGAAAGGGGTAAATGAAAAACTGTTTTTT	CASSLPQLKGVNEKLFF
TRBD1	TRBV6-6	TRBJ2-3	.	TGTGCCAGCAGTCCCCCGGACAGGGCGGCAGATACGCAGTATTTT	CASSPPDRAADTQYF
.	TRBV4-2	TRBJ2-1	.	TGTGCCAGCAGCCAAGGGGCGACTGAGGGTTACAATGAGCAGTTCTTC	CASSQGATEGYNEQFF
.	TRBV23-1	TRBJ1-3	.	TGCGCCAGCAGTCGCAGGTCTGGAAACACCATATATTTT	CASSRRSGNTIYF
TRBD1	TRBV19	TRBJ1-5	.	TGTGCCAGTAGTGGGGGACAGGGCCGTCAGCCCCAGCATTTT	CASSGGQGRQPQHF
.	TRBV29-1	TRBJ1-2	.	TGCAGCGTTGCCCGGGACTTAGGAAACTATGGCTACACCTTC	CSVARDLGNYGYTF
.	TRBV2	TRBJ1-5	.	TGTGCCAGCAGAGGGGGTGGCAGCAATCAGCCCCAGCATTTT	CASRGGGSNQPQHF
.	TRBV5-1	TRBJ2-3	.	TGCGCCAGCAGCTTCCGGACTACCAGTAGCACAGATACGCAGTATTTT	CASSFRTTSSTDTQYF
TRBD2	TRBV5-1	TRBJ2-2	.	TGCGCCAGCAGCTTGAGGGCTATCGCTAGCGGGGGGAACACCGGGGAGCTGTTTTTT	CASSLRAIASGGNTGELFF
TRBD1	TRBV7-8	TRBJ1-3	once	TGTGCCAGCAGCTGGACGACAGGGGGCGGCGTTCTCGGAAACACCATATATTTT	CASSWTTGGGVLGNTIYF
.	TRBV27	TRBJ1-4	.	TGTGCCAGCAGGCGCGGGAATGAAAAACTGTTTTTT	CASRRGNEKLFF
TRBD1	TRBV6-6	TRBJ1-5	.	TGTGCCAGCAGTTTGACAGGGAACAATCAGCCCCAGCATTTT	CASSLTGNNQPQHF
TRBD1	TRBV7-2	TRBJ2-7	.	TGTGCCAGCAGCTTACTGGGACAGGGCCTCCTCGAGCAGTACTTC	CASSLLGQGLLEQYF
TRBD2	TRBV5-1	TRBJ2-1	.	TGCGCCAGCAGCATAGCGGGCGATACCTACAATGAGCAGTTCTTC	CASSIAGDTYNEQFF
TRBD2	TRBV11-2	TRBJ2-3	once	TGTGCCAGCAGCTTAGAAGGGACTAGCAAGGCAGATACGCAGTATTTT	CASSLEGTSKADTQYF
.	TRBV27	TRBJ1-6	few	TGTGCCAGCAGTTTATCGAGAGGGCATAGTTTTTCACCCCTCCACTTT	CASSLSRGHSFSPLHF
TRBD1	TRBV28	TRBJ1-5	.	TGTGCCAGCAGTAGAACCGGACAGGCAGGCTATCAGCCCCAGCATTTT	CASSRTGQAGYQPQHF
TRBD2	TRBV3-1/TRBV3-2	TRBJ2-5	.	TGTGCCAGCAGCCCCACCTTACTAGCGGGGCCACAAGAGACCCAGTACTTC	CASSPTLLAGPQETQYF
.	TRBV7-8	TRBJ1-2	.	TGTGCCAGCAGAGGGCTAAGCGGTGGCTACACCTTC	CASRGLSGGYTF
.	TRBV2	TRBJ1-2	.	.	CASQPFGPGDDYGYTF
TRBD1	TRBV11-2	TRBJ1-1	few	TGTGCCAGCAGCACCCCGGGACAGCTCTTAGGGAACACTGAAGCTTTCTTT	CASSTPGQLLGNTEAFF
TRBD1	TRBV5-1	TRBJ1-4	few	TGCGCCAGCAGCACGGGACAGGGGATTTCTAATGAAAAACTGTTTTTT	CASSTGQGISNEKLFF
TRBD1	TRBV2	TRBJ1-1	.	TGTGCCAGCACTCGGGACAGGTCCCCTGAAGCTTTCTTT	CASTRDRSPEAFF
TRBD1	TRBV7-9	TRBJ2-1	.	TGTGCCAGCAGCTCCAGCCGGACAGGGGGCATCAATGAGCAGTTCTTC	CASSSSRTGGINEQFF
.	TRBV2	TRBJ2-7	.	TGTGCCAGCAGTGGTACAGGAACGCTCGGGTGGCAGTACTTC	CASSGTGTLGWQYF
.	TRBV7-9	TRBJ1-2	.	TGTGCCAGCAGCCGATCAGGACACAACTATGGCTACACCTTC	CASSRSGHNYGYTF
.	TRBV9	TRBJ2-2	.	TGTGCCAGCAGCCCCCTACCCCACGCAGGGGGGTACACCGGGGAGCTGTTTTTT	CASSPLPHAGGYTGELFF
.	TRBV28	TRBJ1-3	.	TGTGCCAGCAGTTTGGGGCAGGGAGGAAACACCATATATTTT	CASSLGQGGNTIYF